These T cell receptor beta chains were read from a single sample in a study of blood T cells in healthy people across ages. TCRdb ran MiXCR on the 5' RACE reads and lists one entry per CDR3 protein. The sample shows about 1.1 million distinct CDR3 sequences, around two fifths of them seen only once. Sequenced sample: blood. Receptors were obtained from a man aged 18 to 30 in good health. The CDR3 runs from the conserved cysteine through the conserved F or W. Size tells how often a clone was seen (once, few, many) or the class of an expanded clone, and some rows leave it out.

TRBV9	TRBJ1-1	NA	CASSVGGVLNTEAFF
TRBV6-2/TRBV6-3	NA	few	CASSITPHEQYF
TRBV4-2	TRBJ1-1	few	CASSQDHRPNTEAFF
TRBV27	TRBJ1-1	NA	CASSLGGSENLNTEAFF
TRBV9	TRBJ2-2	NA	CASSVATGGNTGELFF
TRBV27	TRBJ1-2	NA	CASSFRAGKGYTF
TRBV10-3	TRBJ1-4	NA	CAISGGSKSATNEKLFF
TRBV6-4	TRBJ2-3	NA	CASSDLEGGNTQYF
TRBV12-3/TRBV12-4	TRBJ1-1	NA	CASRKGHKYGTEAFF
TRBV6-6	TRBJ2-3	few	CAIQVVYGDTQYF
TRBV12-3/TRBV12-4	TRBJ1-2	NA	CASSLNNINYGYTF
TRBV9	TRBJ2-1	few	CASSVDGRDGISYNEQFF
TRBV5-1	TRBJ1-1	NA	CASSDGTGVEAFF
TRBV9	TRBJ1-2	few	CASSPRTVQNYGYTF
TRBV20-1	TRBJ1-5	NA	CSAREGTGGAGQPQHF
TRBV19	TRBJ2-7	NA	CASSDSGTASYEQYF
TRBV4-3	TRBJ1-3	NA	CASSQLGRDSGNTIYF
TRBV13	TRBJ1-4	NA	CASSSEFSNEKLFF
TRBV6-2/TRBV6-3	TRBJ2-7	few	CASRTRTGISYEQYF
TRBV2	TRBJ2-7	NA	CASSRDRDTYEQYF
TRBV5-1	TRBJ1-5	few	CASSPGLTNQPQHF
TRBV11-1	TRBJ2-7	many	CATGRVATYEQYF
TRBV10-3	NA	few	CAISDDGGFYNEQYF
TRBV10-3	TRBJ1-5	many	CAISESRSSNQPQHF
TRBV11-3	TRBJ2-5	NA	CASSLNPDREETQYF
TRBV9	TRBJ1-2	NA	CASSGAGQEGYGYTF
TRBV20-1	NA	few	CSAGSVDRVSYNEQYF
TRBV10-3	TRBJ1-5	few	CAISELSGGQPQHF
TRBV10-3	TRBJ2-7	NA	CAISDPDRYEQYF
TRBV4-3	TRBJ1-2	NA	CASSQGNRPYGYTF
TRBV20-1	TRBJ2-3	few	CSARGAVTDTQYF
TRBV7-9	TRBJ1-6	NA	CASGGASSSYNSPPHF
TRBV7-9	TRBJ1-1	NA	CASSFSRQGARYTEAFF
TRBV4-3	TRBJ1-1	few	CASSHGTRGRAPEAFF
TRBV9	NA	NA	CASSVGFAGSSYNEQYF
TRBV2	TRBJ2-2	NA	CASSVRQNTGELFF
TRBV7-2	TRBJ2-3	NA	CASSLFRITDTQYF
TRBV18	TRBJ1-1	NA	CASSPRLLLRTEAFF
TRBV29-1	TRBJ2-5	NA	CSVERDTEQYF
TRBV7-9	TRBJ1-1	few	CASTERGGIMNTEAFF
TRBV7-8	TRBJ2-3	NA	CASSGDWDPPIDTQYF
TRBV9	TRBJ2-5	few	CASSPVAFSETQYF
TRBV7-2	TRBJ1-2	few	CASSWRQYGYTF
TRBV7-2	TRBJ2-1	NA	CASSLRPRTSGGRDEQFF
TRBV5-6	TRBJ2-5	NA	CASSPTTSLETQYF
TRBV7-2	TRBJ1-5	NA	CASSLGYRGLQPQHF
TRBV27	NA	NA	CASSSAPRAGSYNEQYF
TRBV20-1	TRBJ2-7	many	CSANSALSSYEQYF
TRBV11-1	TRBJ2-5	few	CASSFLGSQETQYF
TRBV29-1	TRBJ1-2	NA	CSVEGRGGGYGYTF
TRBV4-1	TRBJ1-4	NA	CASSPLSLWGVKANEKLFF
TRBV20-1	TRBJ2-4	many	CSAVLAGGAKNIQYF